Each of the 13 T cell receptor beta chains below was sequenced from the same sample in a study of blood T cell repertoires in COVID-19. Assay: immunoSEQ multiplex PCR; the TCRdb copy retains only in-frame clones and omits some. The top ten hold around 9.1% of the sample, which has approximately 250,000 clones, 84% seen once. The specimen was peripheral blood. Receptor source: a human donor in a cohort sampled during active COVID-19.

V and J are TRBV18 and TRBJ2-6; TRBD1 matches 7 bases. The trim removed 1 base at V and 3 bases at J, leaving 3 bases unmatched. Per the germline V gene, CDR1 is KGHSH and CDR2 is LQKENI. The CDR3 extends over 16 amino acids. The DNA for the CDR3 is TGTGCCAGCTCACCACAGGGGGCGAGTGGGGCCAACGTCCTGACTTTC. Its protein is CASSPQGASGANVLTF.

The chain links TRBV19 to TRBJ1-5; D might be TRBD1 (6 bases). The ends were cut back, 5 bases at V and 5 bases at J, with 13 bases in the middle. CDR1 is LNHDA, CDR2 SQIVND, per germline (reference sequence). CDR3 size: 14 residues. In DNA, the CDR3 is TGTGCCAGTAGTGATCAGGGGAGCTATCAGCCCCAGCATTTT. Translation: CASSDQGSYQPQHF.

This chain connects TRBV24-1 to TRBJ2-5, with 7 bases matching TRBD1. The CDR3 runs 13 residues. The V and J ends lost 4 bases and 7 bases, in that order; junction bases with no gene match: 5. Germline loops: CDR1 KGHDR, CDR2 SFDVKD. The CDR3 nucleotides read TGTGCCACCAGTGAGACAGGGTTATGGACCCAGTACTTC. Its protein product is CATSETGLWTQYF.

The chain uses TRBV11-2 and TRBJ2-7; 13 nucleotides match TRBD2. The CDR3 contains 14 residues. CDR1 and CDR2 from the germline V gene are SGHAT and FQNNGV. After removal of 5 bases from V and 7 bases from J, the junction contained 5 bases not matched to a gene. CDR3 region: CASSPRLAGGEQYF. DNA of the CDR3: TGTGCCAGCAGCCCAAGACTAGCGGGGGGAGAGCAGTACTTC.

The chain combines TRBV10-3 with TRBJ2-5; D may be TRBD2 (7 bases). Trimming took off 10 bases at V and 5 bases at J, with 11 bases between the two ends. The CDR3 has 11 residues. Germline assignment: CDR1 ENHRY and CDR2 SYGVKD. This chain's CDR3 is CASRGGETQYF. CDR3 bases: TGTGCCAGCAGGGGAGGGGAGACCCAGTACTTC.

This clone was detected only a few times. CDR3 bases: TGCGCCAGCAGCTCTCCCCCGGACAGGGGAGAAGCTTTCTTT. Encoded protein: CASSSPPDRGEAFF. This chain connects TRBV5-1 to TRBJ1-1, with 9 bases identical to TRBD1. This CDR3 is built from 14 residues. From germline, CDR1 is SGHRS and CDR2 YFSETQ. V gave up 3 bases and J gave up 8 bases; unmatched junction bases: 8.

This chain connects TRBV6-5 to TRBJ1-1; 10 bases are shared with TRBD1. V shed 6 bases and J 1 base; nucleotides not matched to a gene: 2. Looked up from germline, CDR1 is MNHEY and CDR2 is SVGAGI. CDR3 length equals 14 residues. In DNA form, the CDR3 reads TGTGCCAGCAGGGGGACAGGGGCGAACACTGAAGCTTTCTTT. This translates into CASRGTGANTEAFF.

The gene calls are TRBV28 and TRBJ1-6; D ambiguous. The V and J ends lost 5 bases and 9 bases respectively, with 8 bases between them. Germline CDR1 is MDHEN and CDR2 is SYDVKM. This CDR3 contains 12 residues. The CDR3 DNA sequence: TGTGCCAGCAGTCCCTCCGGTTCACCCCTCCACTTT. Its translation is CASSPSGSPLHF.

The V and J genes are TRBV11-1 and TRBJ1-2; D uncertain. The CDR3 runs 14 residues. V was pared by 5 bases and J by 6 bases, with 16 bases between. CDR1 is SGHAT and CDR2 is FQDESV in the germline V gene (reference sequence). The CDR3 region is CASSHHRLENGYTF. CDR3 DNA sequence: TGTGCCAGCAGCCATCACCGACTCGAAAATGGCTACACCTTC.

The chain combines TRBV19 with TRBJ1-2; 7 bases are shared with TRBD1. J lost 4 bases, V lost 5 bases, and 10 bases had no gene match. In germline, CDR1 is LNHDA, CDR2 SQIVND (reference sequence). The CDR3 consists of 15 residues. CDR3 sequence (DNA): TGTGCCAGTAGTCTCGTAGGGGACAGTCTCTATGGCTACACCTTC. Translated, it gives CASSLVGDSLYGYTF.

The V and J genes are TRBV4-1 and TRBJ2-3; TRBD2 matches at 13 bases. Germline V CDR1 and CDR2: MGHRA, YSYEKL. The J segment lost 6 bases and the V segment lost 3 bases, leaving 9 bases of the junction unmatched. The CDR3 is 17 residues long. The CDR3, as DNA: TGCGCCAGCAGCCAGGAAAGGACTAGCGGGAGCTCTGATACGCAGTATTTT. Its translation: CASSQERTSGSSDTQYF.

This chain connects TRBV3-1 (or the pseudogene TRBV3-2) to TRBJ1-6; weak D call: TRBD1 (5 bases). Germline values: CDR1 LGHDT, CDR2 YNNKEL (reference sequence). Trimming cost V 3 bases and J 4 bases, with 13 bases left between them. The CDR3 is made up of 16 amino acids. In DNA, the CDR3 is TGTGCCAGCAGCCAGGGACTGGGGGAATATAATTCACCCCTCCACTTT. Translation gives CASSQGLGEYNSPLHF.

The V and J genes are TRBV19 and TRBJ1-5, with 10 bases fitting TRBD1. The CDR3 spans 17 residues. Germline CDR1 is LNHDA and CDR2 is SQIVND (reference sequence). V shed 6 bases, J shed 0 bases, and the junction held 8 bases outside the gene matches. The CDR3 region is CASRRDRGQYSNQPQHF. CDR3 DNA sequence: TGTGCCAGTAGGAGGGACAGGGGTCAATATAGCAATCAGCCCCAGCATTTT.